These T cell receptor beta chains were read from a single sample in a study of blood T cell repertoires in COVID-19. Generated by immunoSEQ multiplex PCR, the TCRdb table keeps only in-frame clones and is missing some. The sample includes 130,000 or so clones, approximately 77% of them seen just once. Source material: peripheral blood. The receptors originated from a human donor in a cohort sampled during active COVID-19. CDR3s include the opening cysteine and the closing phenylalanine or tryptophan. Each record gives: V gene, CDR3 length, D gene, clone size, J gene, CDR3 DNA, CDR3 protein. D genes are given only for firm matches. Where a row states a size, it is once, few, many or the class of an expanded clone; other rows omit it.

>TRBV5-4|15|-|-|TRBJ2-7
TGTGCCAGCAGCTTCTCGGGAAGGGCCTTCTACGAGCAGTACTTC
CASSFSGRAFYEQYF
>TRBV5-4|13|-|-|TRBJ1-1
TGTGCCAGCAGCTTGTGGGTGGAGTCCGAAGCTTTCTTT
CASSLWVESEAFF
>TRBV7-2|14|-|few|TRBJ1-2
TGTGCCAGCAGCTCAGAGGGGGTCCCCTATGGCTACACCTTC
CASSSEGVPYGYTF
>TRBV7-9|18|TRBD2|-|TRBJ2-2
TGTGCCAGCAGCTTACCCTCAGGACTAGCGGCGAACACCGGGGAGCTGTTTTTT
CASSLPSGLAANTGELFF
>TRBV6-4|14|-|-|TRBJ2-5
TGTGCCAGCAGAGCGCAGGGTAAGGAAGAGACCCAGTACTTC
CASRAQGKEETQYF
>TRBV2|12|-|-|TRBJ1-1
TGTGCCAGCGGCGTAGGGGGAACTGAAGCTTTCTTT
CASGVGGTEAFF
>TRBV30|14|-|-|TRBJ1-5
TGTGCCTGGAGCCCGGGGATTAGCAATCAGCCCCAGCATTTT
CAWSPGISNQPQHF
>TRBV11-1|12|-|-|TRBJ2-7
TGTGCCAGCAGCTTAGGAGGGCTCGAGCAGTACTTC
CASSLGGLEQYF
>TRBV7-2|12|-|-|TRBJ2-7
TGTGCCAGCAGCTCGGGGGTGGGGGTCGTCATGTTC
CASSSGVGVVMF
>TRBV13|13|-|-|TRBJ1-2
TGTGCCAGCAGCCTCTCCTATACTATGCGCTACACCTTC
CASSLSYTMRYTF
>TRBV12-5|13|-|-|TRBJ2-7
TGTGCTAGTGGTTTGGGACAGCTCTACGAGCAGTACTTC
CASGLGQLYEQYF
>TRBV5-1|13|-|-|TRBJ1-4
TGCGCCAGTTCCCAGGGTTTGGGTGAAAAACTGTTTTTT
CASSQGLGEKLFF
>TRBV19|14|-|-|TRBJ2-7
TGTGCCACCGGGGACAACCTTAGAACCTCCGAGCAGTACTTC
CATGDNLRTSEQYF
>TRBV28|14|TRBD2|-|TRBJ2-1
TGTGCCAGCAGTAAAGCGGGAGTTAAATCTGAGCAGTTCTTC
CASSKAGVKSEQFF
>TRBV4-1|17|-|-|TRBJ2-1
TGCGCCAGCAGCCAAGAGTCCCTAAGCGATATCTACAATGAGCAGTTCTTC
CASSQESLSDIYNEQFF
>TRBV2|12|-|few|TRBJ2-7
TGTGCCAGCATGGGCGCGTCCTACGAGCAGTACTTC
CASMGASYEQYF
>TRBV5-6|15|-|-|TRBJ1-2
TGTGCCAGCAGCTTGGCCGGGGGAAATGACTATGGCTACACCTTC
CASSLAGGNDYGYTF
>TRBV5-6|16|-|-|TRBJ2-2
TGTGCCAGCAGCTTGCTTTCAGGGTTCCACACCGGGGAGCTGTTTTTT
CASSLLSGFHTGELFF
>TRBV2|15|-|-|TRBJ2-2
TGTGCCAGCGGGGGGACAGCTAGGGTTGGCGGGGAGCTGTTTTTT
CASGGTARVGGELFF
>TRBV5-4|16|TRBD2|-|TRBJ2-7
TGTGCCAGCAGCTCTGGAGGGACTAGCGCCATCTACGAGCAGTACTTC
CASSSGGTSAIYEQYF
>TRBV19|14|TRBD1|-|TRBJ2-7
TGTGCCAGTAGTAGCGGGACAGGGGCCGACGAGCAGTACTTC
CASSSGTGADEQYF
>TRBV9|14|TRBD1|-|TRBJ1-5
TGTGCCAGCAGCCCCAGGGGGAGCAATCAGCCCCAGCATTTT
CASSPRGSNQPQHF
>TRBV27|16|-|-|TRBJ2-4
TGTGCCAGCAGTATTGGGACAACCACAGCCAAAAACATTCAGTACTTC
CASSIGTTTAKNIQYF
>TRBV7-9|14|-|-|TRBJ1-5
TGTGCCAGCAGCCTATTACACCCCCCAGAGGCCCAGCATTTT
CASSLLHPPEAQHF
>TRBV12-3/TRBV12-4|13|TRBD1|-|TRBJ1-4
TGTATGACAGGGGGCGGGGGTAATGAAAAACTGTTTTTT
CMTGGGGNEKLFF
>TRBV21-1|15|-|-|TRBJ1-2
TGTGCCAGCAAGGGCTACAAGGCCAGGGGTACTGGCTACACCTTC
CASKGYKARGTGYTF
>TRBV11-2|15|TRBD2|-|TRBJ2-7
TGTGCCAGCAGCTTCAGAGGGACTAGCGGCTACGAGCAGTACTTC
CASSFRGTSGYEQYF
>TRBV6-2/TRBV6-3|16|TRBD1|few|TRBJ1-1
TGTGCCAGCAGTTACTCCGGGACAGGGAGGGGCACTGAAGCTTTCTTT
CASSYSGTGRGTEAFF
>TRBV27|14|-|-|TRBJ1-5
TGTGCCAGCAGTTCTTCCGGGTTCAATCAGCCCCAGCATTTT
CASSSSGFNQPQHF
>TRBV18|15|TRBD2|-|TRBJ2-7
TGTGCCAGCTCACAGCTAGCGGGACTTTCTTACGAGCAGTACTTC
CASSQLAGLSYEQYF
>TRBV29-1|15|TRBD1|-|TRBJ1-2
TGCAGCGTTGAAGATCAGGGGGCGACCCACTATGGCTACACCTTC
CSVEDQGATHYGYTF
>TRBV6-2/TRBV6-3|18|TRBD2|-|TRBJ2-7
TGTGCCAGCAGTCCCCGGGGGTACGGGAGGGCCTCCTCCTACGAGCAGTACTTC
CASSPRGYGRASSYEQYF
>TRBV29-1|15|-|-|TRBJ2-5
TGCAGCGTTGAAGATTCCATAGACAGCCAAGAGACCCAGTACTTC
CSVEDSIDSQETQYF
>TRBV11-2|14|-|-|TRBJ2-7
TGTGCCAGCAGCTTACCGGGGGATCACTACGAGCAGTACTTC
CASSLPGDHYEQYF
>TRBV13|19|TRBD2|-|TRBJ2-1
TGTGCCAGCAGCTTAGAGGGACTAGCGGGAGAGAGCTCCTACAATGAGCAGTTCTTC
CASSLEGLAGESSYNEQFF
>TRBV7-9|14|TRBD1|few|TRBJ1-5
TGTGCCAGCAGCTTGTCAGGGGGCGGTCAGCCCCAGCATTTT
CASSLSGGGQPQHF
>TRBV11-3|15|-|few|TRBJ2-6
TGTGCCAGCAGCTCTAAGCCCTCTGGGGCCAACGTCCTGACTTTC
CASSSKPSGANVLTF
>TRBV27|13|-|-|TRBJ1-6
TGTGCCAGCAGTAGTGGGAGCAATTCACCCCTCCACTTT
CASSSGSNSPLHF
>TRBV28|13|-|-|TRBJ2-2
TGTGGGGTTGACGGACAGAACACCGGGGAGCTGTTTTTT
CGVDGQNTGELFF
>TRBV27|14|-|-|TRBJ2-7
TGTGCCAGCAGTCCCCAGGGGTGGTACTACGAGCAGTACTTC
CASSPQGWYYEQYF
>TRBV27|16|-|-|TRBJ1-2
TGTGCCAGCAGTCCCATAGGACTAACAGGTCTCAAAGACTACACCTTC
CASSPIGLTGLKDYTF
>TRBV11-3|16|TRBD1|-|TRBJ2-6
TGTGCCAGCAGCTTAGATACAGGGGCTGGGGCCAACGTCCTGACTTTC
CASSLDTGAGANVLTF
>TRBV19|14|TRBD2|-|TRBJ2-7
TGTGCCAGTAGTATCGTAGCGGGAGGACTCGAGCAGTACTTC
CASSIVAGGLEQYF
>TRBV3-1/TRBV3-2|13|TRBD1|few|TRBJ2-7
TGTGCCAGCAGCCGGACAGGGCTAAACGAGCAGTACTTC
CASSRTGLNEQYF
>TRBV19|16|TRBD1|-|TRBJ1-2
TGTGCCAGTAGTAAATCCCGACAGGGTGCGGACTATGGCTACACCTTC
CASSKSRQGADYGYTF
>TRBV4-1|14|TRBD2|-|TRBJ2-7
TGCGCCAGCAGCCAAGATGCGGGAGCCTACGAGCAGTACTTC
CASSQDAGAYEQYF
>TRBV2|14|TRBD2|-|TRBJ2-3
TGTGCCAGCAGTGATAGCGGGAGTACAGATACGCAGTATTTT
CASSDSGSTDTQYF
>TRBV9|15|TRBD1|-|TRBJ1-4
TGTGCCAGCAGTCCTCAGGGGGCGTCTAATGAAAAACTGTTTTTT
CASSPQGASNEKLFF
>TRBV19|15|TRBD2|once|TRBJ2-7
TGTGCCAGTAGTATAGAACTAGCGGGCACCTACGAGCAGTACTTC
CASSIELAGTYEQYF
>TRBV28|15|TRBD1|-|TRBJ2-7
TGTGCCAGCAGAAGTGGGACAGGGTTCACTTACGAGCAGTACTTC
CASRSGTGFTYEQYF
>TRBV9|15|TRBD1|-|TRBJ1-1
TGTGCCAGCAGCGTCCTTCAGGGGGCGGGCACTGAAGCTTTCTTT
CASSVLQGAGTEAFF
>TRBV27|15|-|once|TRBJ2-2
TGTGCCAGCAGTCCGCGCGGCGAGGAGGTCGGGGAGCTGTTTTTT
CASSPRGEEVGELFF